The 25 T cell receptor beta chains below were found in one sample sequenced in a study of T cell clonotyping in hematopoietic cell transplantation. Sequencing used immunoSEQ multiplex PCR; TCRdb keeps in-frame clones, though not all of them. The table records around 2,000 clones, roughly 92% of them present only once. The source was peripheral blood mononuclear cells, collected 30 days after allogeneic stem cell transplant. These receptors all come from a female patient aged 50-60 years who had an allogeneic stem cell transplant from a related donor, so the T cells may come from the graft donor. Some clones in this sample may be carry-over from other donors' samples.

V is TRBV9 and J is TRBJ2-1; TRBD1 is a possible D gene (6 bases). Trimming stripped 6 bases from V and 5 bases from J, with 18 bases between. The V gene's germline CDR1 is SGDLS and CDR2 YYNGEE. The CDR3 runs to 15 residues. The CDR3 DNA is TGTGCCAGCACAGTCCAGGGGAACCCAAACAATGAGCAGTTCTTC. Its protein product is CASTVQGNPNNEQFF.

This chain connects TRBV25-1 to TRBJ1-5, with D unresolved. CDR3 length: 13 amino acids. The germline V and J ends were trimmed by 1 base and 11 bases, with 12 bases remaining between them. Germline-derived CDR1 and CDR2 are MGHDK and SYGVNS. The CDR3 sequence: CASSESAWVSQHF. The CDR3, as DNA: TGTGCCAGCAGTGAATCCGCTTGGGTTTCCCAGCATTTT.

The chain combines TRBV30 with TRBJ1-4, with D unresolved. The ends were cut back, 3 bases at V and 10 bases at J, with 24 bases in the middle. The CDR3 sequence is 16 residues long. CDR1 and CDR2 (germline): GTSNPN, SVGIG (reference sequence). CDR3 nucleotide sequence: TGTGCCTGGAGCGCCGTTCCCGGGCTAGACACCGGAAAACTGTTTTTT. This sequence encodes CAWSAVPGLDTGKLFF.

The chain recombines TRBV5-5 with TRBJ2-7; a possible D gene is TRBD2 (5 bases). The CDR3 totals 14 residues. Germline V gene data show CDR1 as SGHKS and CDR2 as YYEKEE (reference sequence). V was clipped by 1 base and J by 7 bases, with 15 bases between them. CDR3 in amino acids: CASSLPRDSDEQYF. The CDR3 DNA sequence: TGTGCCAGCAGCTTGCCTCGCGATAGCGATGAGCAGTACTTC. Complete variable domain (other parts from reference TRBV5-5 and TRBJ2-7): DAGVTQSPTHLIKTRGQQVTLRCSPISGHKSVSWYQQVLGQGPQFIFQYYEKEERGRGNFPDRFSARQFPNYSSELNVNALLLGDSALYLCASSLPRDSDEQYFGPGTRLTVT.

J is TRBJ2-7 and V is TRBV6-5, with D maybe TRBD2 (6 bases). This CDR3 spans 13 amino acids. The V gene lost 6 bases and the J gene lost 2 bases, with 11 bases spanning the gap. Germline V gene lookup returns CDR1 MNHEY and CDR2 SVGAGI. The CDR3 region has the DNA TGTGCCAGCAGAAATCGGGGGACCTACGAGCAGTACTTC. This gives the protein CASRNRGTYEQYF.

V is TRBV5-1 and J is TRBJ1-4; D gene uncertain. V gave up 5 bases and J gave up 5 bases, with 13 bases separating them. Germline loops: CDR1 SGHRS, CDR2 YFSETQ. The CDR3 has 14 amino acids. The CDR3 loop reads CASSPRRPNEKLFF. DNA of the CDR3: TGCGCCAGCAGTCCCCGGCGGCCAAATGAAAAACTGTTTTTT.

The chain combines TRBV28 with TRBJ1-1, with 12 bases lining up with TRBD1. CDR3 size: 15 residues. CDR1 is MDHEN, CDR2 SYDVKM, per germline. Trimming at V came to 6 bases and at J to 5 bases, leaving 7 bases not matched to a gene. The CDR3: CASRGDRGQGTEAFF. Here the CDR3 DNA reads TGTGCCAGCAGGGGGGACAGGGGGCAGGGAACTGAAGCTTTCTTT.

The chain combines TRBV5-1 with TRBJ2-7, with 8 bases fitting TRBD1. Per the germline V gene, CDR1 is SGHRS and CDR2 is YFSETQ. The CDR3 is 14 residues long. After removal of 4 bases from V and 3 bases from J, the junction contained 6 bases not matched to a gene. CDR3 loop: CASSPTGDGYEQYF. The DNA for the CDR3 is TGCGCCAGCAGCCCGACAGGGGACGGCTACGAGCAGTACTTC.

Written as DNA, the CDR3 is TGTGCCAGCAGGCCGGGGAGAGAGAGGGAGTACTTC. It specifies CASRPGREREYF. V usage is TRBV6-5 and J usage is TRBJ2-7, with D possibly TRBD2 on 5 matching bases. V lost 6 bases to trimming and J lost 11 bases, with 17 bases between them. This CDR3 region has 12 residues. CDR1 is MNHEY, CDR2 SVGAGI, per germline.

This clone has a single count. The CDR3 coding sequence is TGTGCCTGGAGCCCTACACAGGGGGCAAGGGAAAAACTGTTTTTT. It encodes CAWSPTQGAREKLFF. V usage is TRBV30 and J usage is TRBJ1-4; 9 bases map to TRBD1. Looked up from germline, CDR1 is GTSNPN and CDR2 is SVGIG (reference sequence). With V trimmed by 3 bases and J by 8 bases, 10 bases remained unmatched. CDR3 length: 15 residues.

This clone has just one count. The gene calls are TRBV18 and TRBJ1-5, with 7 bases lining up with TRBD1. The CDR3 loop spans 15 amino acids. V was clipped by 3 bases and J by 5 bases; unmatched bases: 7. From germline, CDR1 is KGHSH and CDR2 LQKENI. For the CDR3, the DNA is TGTGCCAGCTCACCCTCGACAGGGCGGGATCAGCCCCAGCATTTT. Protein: CASSPSTGRDQPQHF. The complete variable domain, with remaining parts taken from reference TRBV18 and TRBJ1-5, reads NAGVMQNPRHLVRRRGQEARLRCSPMKGHSHVYWYRQLPEEGLKFMVYLQKENIIDESGMPKERFSAEFPKEGPSILRIQQVVRGDSAAYFCASSPSTGRDQPQHFGDGTRLSIL.

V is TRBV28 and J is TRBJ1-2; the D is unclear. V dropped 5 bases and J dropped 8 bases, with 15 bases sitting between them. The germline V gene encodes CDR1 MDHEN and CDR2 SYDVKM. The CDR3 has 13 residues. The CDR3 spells CASSPDGYIGYTF. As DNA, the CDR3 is TGTGCCAGCAGTCCGGACGGGTATATCGGCTACACCTTC.

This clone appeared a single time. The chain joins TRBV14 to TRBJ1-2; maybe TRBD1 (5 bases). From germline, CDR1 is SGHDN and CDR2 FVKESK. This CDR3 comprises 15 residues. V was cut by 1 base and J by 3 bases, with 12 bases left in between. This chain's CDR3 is CASSQGTGTDYGYTF. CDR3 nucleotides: TGTGCCAGCAGCCAAGGGACGGGGACCGACTATGGCTACACCTTC.

As DNA, the CDR3 is TGTGCCAGCAGTATTGGGGTCACCAAACAGGGCTACACCTTC. Translation: CASSIGVTKQGYTF. The chain recombines TRBV6-5 with TRBJ1-2, with unresolved D. Looked up from germline, CDR1 is MNHEY and CDR2 is SVGAGI. CDR3 length: 14 amino acids. V lost 5 bases and J lost 8, with 18 bases in between.

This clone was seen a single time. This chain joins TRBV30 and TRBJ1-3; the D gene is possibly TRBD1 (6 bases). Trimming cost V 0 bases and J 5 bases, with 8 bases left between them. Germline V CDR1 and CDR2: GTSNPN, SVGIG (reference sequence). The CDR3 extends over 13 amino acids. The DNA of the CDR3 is TGTGCCTGGAGTGTAGGGGGACGAAACACCATATATTTT. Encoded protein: CAWSVGGRNTIYF.

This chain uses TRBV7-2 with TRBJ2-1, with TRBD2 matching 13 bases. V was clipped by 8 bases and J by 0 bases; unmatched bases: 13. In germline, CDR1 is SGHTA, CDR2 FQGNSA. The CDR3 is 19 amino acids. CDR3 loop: CASAPAGTSGIGSYNEQFF. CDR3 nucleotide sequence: TGTGCCAGCGCCCCGGCCGGGACTAGCGGGATAGGCTCCTACAATGAGCAGTTCTTC.

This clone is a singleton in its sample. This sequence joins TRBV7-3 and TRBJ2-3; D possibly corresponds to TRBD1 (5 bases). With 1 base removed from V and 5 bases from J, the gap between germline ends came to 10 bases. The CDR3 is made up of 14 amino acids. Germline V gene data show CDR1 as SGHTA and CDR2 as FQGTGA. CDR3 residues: CASSLRGIIDTQYF. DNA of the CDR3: TGTGCCAGCAGCTTAAGGGGCATCATAGATACGCAGTATTTT.

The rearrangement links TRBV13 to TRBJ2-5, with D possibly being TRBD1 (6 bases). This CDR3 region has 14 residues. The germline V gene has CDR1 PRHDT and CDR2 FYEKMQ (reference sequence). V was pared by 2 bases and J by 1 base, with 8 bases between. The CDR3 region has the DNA TGTGCCAGCAGCTTAACAGGGTCCCAAGAGACCCAGTACTTC. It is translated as CASSLTGSQETQYF.

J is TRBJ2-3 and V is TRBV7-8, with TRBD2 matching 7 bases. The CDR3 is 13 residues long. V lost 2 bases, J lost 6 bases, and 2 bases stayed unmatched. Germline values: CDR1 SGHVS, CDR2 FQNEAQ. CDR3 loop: CASSLSGEDTQYF. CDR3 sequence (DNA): TGTGCCAGCAGCTTAAGCGGGGAGGATACGCAGTATTTT.

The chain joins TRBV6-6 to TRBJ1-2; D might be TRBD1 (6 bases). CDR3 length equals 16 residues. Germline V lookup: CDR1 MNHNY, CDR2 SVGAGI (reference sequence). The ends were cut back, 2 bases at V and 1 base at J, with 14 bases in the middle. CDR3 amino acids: CASSYVPGQLNYGYTF. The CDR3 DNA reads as TGTGCCAGCAGTTACGTCCCCGGACAGCTTAACTATGGCTACACCTTC.

CDR3 sequence: CASTGGYPPDPPQGYYEQYF. The DNA of the CDR3 is TGTGCCAGTACGGGAGGATACCCTCCCGATCCACCCCAGGGGTACTACGAGCAGTACTTC. The V and J genes are TRBV14 and TRBJ2-7; D is possibly TRBD2 (7 bases). CDR1 is SGHDN, CDR2 FVKESK, per germline. The CDR3 runs 20 residues. V lost 9 bases and J 3 bases, leaving 36 bases between the germline ends.

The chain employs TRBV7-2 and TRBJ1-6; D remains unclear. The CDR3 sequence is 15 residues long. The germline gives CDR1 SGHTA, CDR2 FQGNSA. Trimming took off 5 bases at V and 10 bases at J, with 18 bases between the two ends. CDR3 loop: CASSPRSPEGSPLHF. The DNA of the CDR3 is TGTGCCAGCAGCCCGCGGTCCCCCGAAGGGTCACCCCTCCACTTT.

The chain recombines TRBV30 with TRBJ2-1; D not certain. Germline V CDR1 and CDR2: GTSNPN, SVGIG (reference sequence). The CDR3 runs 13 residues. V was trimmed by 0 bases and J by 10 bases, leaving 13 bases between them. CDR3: CAWSVRRLREQFF. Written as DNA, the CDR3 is TGTGCCTGGAGTGTACGCCGTCTTAGGGAGCAGTTCTTC.

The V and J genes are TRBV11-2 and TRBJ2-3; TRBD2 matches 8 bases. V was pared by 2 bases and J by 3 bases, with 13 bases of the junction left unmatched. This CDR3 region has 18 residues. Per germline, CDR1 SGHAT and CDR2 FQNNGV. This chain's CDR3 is CASSLTGRAGARTDTQYF. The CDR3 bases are TGTGCCAGCAGCTTAACCGGGAGAGCGGGGGCCCGAACAGATACGCAGTATTTT. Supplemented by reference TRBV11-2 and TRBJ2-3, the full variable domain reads EAGVAQSPRYKIIEKRQSVAFWCNPISGHATLYWYQQILGQGPKLLIQFQNNGVVDDSQLPKDRFSAERLKGVDSTLKIQPAKLEDSAVYLCASSLTGRAGARTDTQYFGPGTRLTVL.

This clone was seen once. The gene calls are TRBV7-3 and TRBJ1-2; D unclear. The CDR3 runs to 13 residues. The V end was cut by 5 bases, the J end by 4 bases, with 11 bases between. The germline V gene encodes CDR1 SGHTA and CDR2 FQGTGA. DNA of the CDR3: TGTGCCAGCAGCCCTACCCACGGCTATGGCTACACCTTC. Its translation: CASSPTHGYGYTF.